Following are 29 T cell receptor beta chains from one sample sequenced in a study of beta chain features in type 1 diabetes (dated by TCRdb to the late 2010s). Beyond this particular receptor, the publication reports: Type 1 diabetes patients showed a moderate but significant shortening of TCRB CDR3 length in all four CD4+ subsets.

These receptors have no known antigen. To prepare the library, the immunoSEQ multiplex PCR assay was applied. All of the isolated RNA was reverse transcribed with the High Capacity cDNA Reverse Transcription Kit, so expressed TCRB transcripts were sequenced. This is the immuneACCESS table as TCRdb keeps it, with only in-frame sequences that have V and J called. A part of the clones is gone; compared with another copy, unresolved V genes explain less than half, and the rest is unexplained. Recorded for this sample are a few hundred thousand clones; roughly 14% of them occurred a single time. Of the sample, about 0.015% is held by the ten largest clones. Sequenced: naive CD4+ T cells from blood. The sample's cell subset or site label, in plain terms: true naive CD4+ T cells. The receptors shown here come from a young woman with type 1 diabetes.

The gene calls are TRBV5-1 and TRBJ2-1; D is possibly TRBD2 (5 bases). This CDR3 contains 15 residues. Germline V gene sequence: CDR1 SGHRS, CDR2 YFSETQ. The germline V and J ends were trimmed by 5 bases and 1 base, with 13 bases remaining between them. CDR3 in amino acids: CASRQTGISYNEQFF. CDR3 sequence (DNA): TGCGCCAGCAGGCAGACGGGAATTTCCTACAATGAGCAGTTCTTC.

The CDR3 DNA reads as TGCGCCAGCAGCTTGGCCGGTTCCCCAGGGGGGACCTACGAGCAGTACTTC. It translates to CASSLAGSPGGTYEQYF. The chain combines TRBV5-1 with TRBJ2-7; D is possibly TRBD1 (7 bases). Germline V gene data show CDR1 as SGHRS and CDR2 as YFSETQ. CDR3 length: 17 residues. V lost 0 bases to trimming and J lost 2 bases, with 18 bases between them.

This clone was recorded a few times. The chain is built from TRBV5-1 and TRBJ2-4, with TRBD2 identical over 11 bases. V was clipped by 0 bases and J by 2 bases; unmatched bases: 1. Germline V gene sequence: CDR1 SGHRS, CDR2 YFSETQ. This CDR3 contains 16 residues. For the CDR3, the DNA is TGCGCCAGCAGCTTGGGGACTAGCGGGCCCAAAAACATTCAGTACTTC. This codes for CASSLGTSGPKNIQYF.

Only a few counts were recorded for this clone. The chain carries TRBV9 and TRBJ2-5, with 9 nucleotides matching TRBD2. Germline CDR1 is SGDLS and CDR2 is YYNGEE. The CDR3 has 16 amino acids. The V gene end was trimmed by 5 bases and the J gene end by 1 base; junction bases not matched to a gene: 9. The CDR3 DNA is TGTGCCAGCAGTAAGGGGGCGGGAGGGCCCCAAGAGACCCAGTACTTC. Protein sequence: CASSKGAGGPQETQYF. The full variable domain, in which reference TRBV9 and TRBJ2-5 provide the parts outside the CDR3, is DSGVTQTPKHLITATGQRVTLRCSPRSGDLSVYWYQQSLDQGLQFLIQYYNGEERAKGNILERFSAQQFPDLHSELNLSSLELGDSALYFCASSKGAGGPQETQYFGPGTRLLVL.

This clone was detected only a few times. V is TRBV28 and J is TRBJ2-2, with D possibly TRBD2 on 6 matching bases. The CDR3 sequence is 16 residues long. Trimming stripped 7 bases from V and 0 bases from J, with 15 bases between. Germline V gene sequence: CDR1 MDHEN, CDR2 SYDVKM. CDR3 bases: TGTGCCAGCATCGGAGGGTACTATTCGAACACCGGGGAGCTGTTTTTT. Its translation is CASIGGYYSNTGELFF.

There are a few counts of this clone. The chain has TRBV4-1 and TRBJ2-5, with D maybe TRBD2 (5 bases). Between the trimmed V and J ends, which lost 5 bases and 0 bases, there was a span of 10 bases. CDR3 length: 14 amino acids. Germline V lookup: CDR1 MGHRA, CDR2 YSYEKL. CDR3 region: CASSVGLNQETQYF. In nucleotides, the CDR3 is TGCGCCAGCAGCGTCGGACTTAACCAAGAGACCCAGTACTTC.

This rearrangement joins TRBV25-1 to TRBJ2-5; D unresolved. The tail of the sequence fits TRBJ2-7 better, so the J call may be wrong. Germline V lookup: CDR1 MGHDK, CDR2 SYGVNS. The length of the CDR3 is 11 residues. Written as DNA, the CDR3 is TGTGCCAGCAGTAATTCCTACGAGCAGTACTTC. Amino acid sequence: CASSNSYEQYF.

This clone was recorded a few times. The gene calls are TRBV7-2 and TRBJ2-3, with D possibly TRBD1 on 5 matching bases. V lost 1 base and J 5 bases, leaving 7 bases between the germline ends. Germline V CDR1 and CDR2: SGHTA, FQGNSA. The CDR3 consists of 13 residues. CDR3: CASSLDRGDTQYF. CDR3 DNA: TGTGCCAGCAGCTTAGATAGGGGAGATACGCAGTATTTT.

This chain links TRBV15 with TRBJ1-5; D gene unclear. CDR3 length equals 15 residues. CDR1 and CDR2 from the germline V gene are LNHNV and YYDKDF (reference sequence). With 0 bases removed from V and 4 bases from J, the gap between germline ends came to 10 bases. Written as DNA, the CDR3 is TGTGCCACCAGCAGAGAATGGTACAGTAATCAGCCCCAGCATTTT. Translated: CATSREWYSNQPQHF.

The chain carries TRBV30 and TRBJ1-2, with 10 nucleotides matching TRBD1. CDR3 length: 14 amino acids. After removal of 3 bases from V and 3 bases from J, the junction contained 4 bases not matched to a gene. Germline V gene lookup returns CDR1 GTSNPN and CDR2 SVGIG (reference sequence). The CDR3 spells CAWSPDRGDYGYTF. The CDR3 coding sequence is TGTGCCTGGAGCCCGGACAGGGGGGACTATGGCTACACCTTC.

This clone has only a few counts. The chain carries TRBV4-3 and TRBJ2-2; a possible D gene is TRBD2 (6 bases). The CDR3 length is 16 residues. V was pared by 4 bases and J by 2 bases, with 14 bases between. Germline V gene sequence: CDR1 LGHNA, CDR2 YSLEER. This chain's CDR3 is CASSPRSGSNTGELFF. As DNA, the CDR3 is TGCGCCAGCAGCCCCCGTTCCGGGAGCAACACCGGGGAGCTGTTTTTT.

The V call is TRBV18, the J call TRBJ2-7; D might be TRBD2 (5 bases). Trimming shortened V by 6 bases and J by 2 bases, and 11 bases separated the two germline ends. Germline assignment: CDR1 KGHSH and CDR2 LQKENI. This CDR3 spans 13 amino acids. The CDR3, as DNA: TGTGCCAGCTCCCCGGGGTATCCCTACGAGCAGTACTTC. Its protein is CASSPGYPYEQYF.

This clone was seen a few times. V gene TRBV7-9 combines with J gene TRBJ1-1; the match to TRBD1 covers 7 bases. Trimming at V came to 5 bases and at J to 5 bases, leaving 14 bases not matched to a gene. Germline V gives CDR1 SEHNR, CDR2 FQNEAQ (reference sequence). The CDR3 is made up of 16 amino acids. The CDR3 DNA reads as TGTGCCAGCAGCCCGCCGACAGGGAGATTTTTAACTGAAGCTTTCTTT. Its protein is CASSPPTGRFLTEAFF.

In its sample, this clone was seen a few times. The chain carries TRBV28 and TRBJ2-7; the match to TRBD1 covers 9 bases. The CDR3 length is 16 residues. Germline V gene lookup returns CDR1 MDHEN and CDR2 SYDVKM. Trimming removed 5 bases from V and 2 bases from J; junction bases left unmatched: 10. CDR3 region: CASSPPLGQGPYEQYF. As DNA, the CDR3 is TGTGCCAGCAGTCCTCCCCTAGGACAGGGGCCCTACGAGCAGTACTTC.

This clone appeared a few times. The chain joins TRBV5-1 to TRBJ1-1; 9 positions match TRBD1. CDR3 length: 17 residues. From germline, CDR1 is SGHRS and CDR2 YFSETQ. V shed 4 bases and J 3 bases; nucleotides not matched to a gene: 13. The CDR3 DNA reads TGCGCCAGCAGCCGAACAGGGGGCAGGGGTATATACACTGAAGCTTTCTTT. Translating gives CASSRTGGRGIYTEAFF.

This clone was detected only a few times. V is TRBV7-9 and J is TRBJ1-1; no reliable D call. The CDR3 length is 12 residues. In germline, CDR1 is SEHNR, CDR2 FQNEAQ (reference sequence). The germline V and J ends were trimmed by 5 bases and 8 bases, with 12 bases remaining between them. The CDR3 region has the DNA TGTGCCAGCAGCCCCCGAACTATGGAAGCTTTCTTT. Translating it yields CASSPRTMEAFF.

This clone has just a few counts. Here the CDR3 reads CASSVWASGTYEQYF. The DNA for the CDR3 is TGTGCCAGCAGCGTTTGGGCTAGCGGGACCTACGAGCAGTACTTC. This chain connects TRBV9 to TRBJ2-7; 9 nucleotides line up with TRBD2. The CDR3 is 15 amino acids. In germline, CDR1 is SGDLS, CDR2 YYNGEE. The V and J ends lost 2 bases and 2 bases, in that order; junction bases with no gene match: 5.

This clone was recorded a few times. The chain couples TRBV5-4 to TRBJ1-1, with no clear D. The CDR3 covers 15 residues. Trimming left V 6 bases short and J 1 base short, with 16 bases between. Germline assignment: CDR1 SGHNT and CDR2 YYREEE (reference sequence). CDR3 amino acids: CASTLTGGKNTEAFF. CDR3 DNA sequence: TGTGCCAGCACCCTCACGGGCGGGAAGAACACTGAAGCTTTCTTT.

The chain recombines TRBV28 with TRBJ2-7; maybe TRBD2 (6 bases). Germline CDR1 and CDR2: MDHEN and SYDVKM. CDR3 size: 15 residues. With 6 bases removed from V and 0 bases from J, the gap between germline ends came to 15 bases. The CDR3 protein is CASSHLGTGSYEQYF. The CDR3 DNA is TGTGCCAGCAGCCACCTTGGGACTGGCTCCTACGAGCAGTACTTC.

DNA of the CDR3: TGCAGCGTCGGCCGGGTCCTGGGGCTTGAGACCCAGTACTTC. Amino acids: CSVGRVLGLETQYF. The rearrangement joins TRBV29-1 to TRBJ2-5, with D possibly matching TRBD1 (5 bases). V lost 6 bases and J lost 5, with 19 bases in between. Germline-derived CDR1 and CDR2 are SQVTM and ANQGSEA. The CDR3 extends over 14 amino acids.

This clone was counted a few times. V is TRBV7-8 and J is TRBJ1-5; 10 bases are a match to TRBD1. The V and J ends lost 5 bases and 6 bases, in that order; junction bases with no gene match: 4. Germline CDR1 is SGHVS and CDR2 is FQNEAQ. The CDR3 runs 14 residues. This CDR3 is CASSPGQGTQPQHF. DNA for the CDR3: TGTGCCAGCAGCCCGGGACAGGGGACTCAGCCCCAGCATTTT.

This clone was seen a few times. The V gene is TRBV27, the J gene TRBJ2-1, with TRBD2 matching 7 bases. CDR3 size: 16 residues. J was trimmed by 3 bases and V by 5 bases; bases with no gene match: 10. Germline V gene lookup returns CDR1 MNHEY and CDR2 SMNVEV (reference sequence). The CDR3 reads CASSPSRRELYNEQFF. CDR3 in DNA: TGTGCCAGCAGTCCCTCGAGGCGGGAGCTCTACAATGAGCAGTTCTTC.

This clone showed up just a few times. The chain carries TRBV5-1 and TRBJ2-1; the match to TRBD1 covers 9 bases. The CDR3 totals 18 residues. The V and J ends lost 3 bases and 3 bases, in that order; junction bases with no gene match: 13. CDR1 and CDR2 from the germline V gene are SGHRS and YFSETQ. The CDR3 sequence: CASSSGTGRLWGYNEQFF. CDR3 nucleotide sequence: TGCGCCAGCAGCTCCGGGACAGGGAGGTTGTGGGGCTACAATGAGCAGTTCTTC.

For the CDR3, the DNA is TGTGCCAGTACCGGTCGCTACGAGCAGTACTTC. Protein sequence: CASTGRYEQYF. This chain links TRBV19 with TRBJ2-7; no reliable D call. V lost 7 bases and J lost 3, with 7 bases in between. Germline V CDR1 and CDR2: LNHDA, SQIVND (reference sequence). CDR3 length: 11 amino acids.

This sequence joins TRBV28 and TRBJ1-1, with unresolved D. Germline-derived CDR1 and CDR2 are MDHEN and SYDVKM. V shed 6 bases and J shed 10 bases, with 15 bases lying between them. CDR3 length: 12 residues. DNA for the CDR3: TGTGCCAGCAGCCAACTACTCTACGGAGCTTTCTTT. Translation: CASSQLLYGAFF.

This chain links TRBV7-2 with TRBJ1-5, with no clear D. The CDR3 contains 14 residues. CDR1 is SGHTA, CDR2 FQGNSA, per germline. V gave up 1 base and J gave up 1 base, with 5 bases separating them. CDR3 DNA: TGTGCCAGCAGCTTAGTGACAAGCAATCAGCCCCAGCATTTT. Protein: CASSLVTSNQPQHF.

V and J are TRBV30 and TRBJ1-1; D remains unclear. V lost 0 bases and J lost 4, with 6 bases in between. This CDR3 spans 12 amino acids. CDR1 is GTSNPN and CDR2 is SVGIG in the germline V gene (reference sequence). The CDR3 loop reads CAWSVTSTEAFF. The CDR3 bases are TGTGCCTGGAGTGTAACTAGCACTGAAGCTTTCTTT.

This clone has only a few counts. The chain is built from TRBV5-4 and TRBJ2-1; 12 bases fit TRBD2. The CDR3 runs 16 residues. Germline V gives CDR1 SGHNT, CDR2 YYREEE (reference sequence). J lost 7 bases, V lost 3 bases, and 8 bases had no gene match. The CDR3 coding sequence is TGTGCCAGCAGCTCGGGGACTAGCGGGTTAACGAATGAGCAGTTCTTC. It encodes CASSSGTSGLTNEQFF.

The rearrangement uses TRBV2 and TRBJ2-2; 7 bases fit TRBD2. This CDR3 region has 13 residues. The germline CDR1 and CDR2 sequences are SNHLY and FYNNEI. Trimming removed 10 bases from V and 5 bases from J; junction bases left unmatched: 7. The CDR3 DNA reads as TGTGCCACGGCGGGAGTGAGGACCGGGGAGCTGTTTTTT. Amino acids: CATAGVRTGELFF.